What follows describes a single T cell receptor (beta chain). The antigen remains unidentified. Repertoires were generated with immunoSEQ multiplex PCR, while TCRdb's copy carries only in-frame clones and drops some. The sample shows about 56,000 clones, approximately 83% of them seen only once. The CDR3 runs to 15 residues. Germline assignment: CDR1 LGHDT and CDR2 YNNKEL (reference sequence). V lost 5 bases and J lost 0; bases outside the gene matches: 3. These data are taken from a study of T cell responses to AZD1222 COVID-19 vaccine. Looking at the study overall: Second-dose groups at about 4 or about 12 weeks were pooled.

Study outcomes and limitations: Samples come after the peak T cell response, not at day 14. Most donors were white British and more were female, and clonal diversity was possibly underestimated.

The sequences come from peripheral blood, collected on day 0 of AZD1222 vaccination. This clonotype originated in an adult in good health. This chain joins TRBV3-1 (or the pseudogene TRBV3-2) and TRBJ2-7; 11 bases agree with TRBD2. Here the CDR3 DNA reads TGTGCCAGCAGCAGAACTAGCGGGAGCTCCTACGAGCAGTACTTC. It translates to CASSRTSGSSYEQYF.